This TCR beta chain appears in the sequencing data of a study of T cell responses to AZD1222 COVID-19 vaccine. CDR1 SGHDT and CDR2 YYEEEE come from the germline V gene. Trimming stripped 0 bases from V and 3 bases from J, with 12 bases between. This CDR3 contains 15 residues. Study observations and caveats: Across spike, vaccine-associated CD4 TCRs were found, dominant at 160-218 and 743-854. The study reported that nearly half of spike-specific TCRs target unmutated variant regions. Vaccination with two AZD1222 doses was followed by a rise in Spike-specific TCR breadth and depth.

As concerns this clone: Its matching antigen is unknown.

This table comes from immunoSEQ multiplex PCR, and its TCRdb copy is limited to in-frame clones, with some not included. The table records over 100,000 clones, around nine tenths of them present only once. This chain uses TRBV5-6 with TRBJ1-2; D might be TRBD1 (5 bases). Here the sequenced sample was peripheral blood, taken on day 0 of AZD1222 vaccination. The source of this sequence is an adult in good health. The CDR3 loop reads CASSLAGRAYYGYTF. The CDR3, as DNA: TGTGCCAGCAGCTTGGCCGGCAGGGCCTACTATGGCTACACCTTC.